These T cell receptor beta chains were read from a single sample in a study of cytomegalovirus exposure and HLA in healthy donors. Profiled with immunoSEQ multiplex PCR; TCRdb holds only in-frame clones, not every one. Of 150,000 to 200,000 clones listed, 84% are singletons. Input material: PBMCs. These receptors all stem from a boy aged 5-17 years in good health and CMV-seronegative. Each CDR3 is given with its conserved first and last residue. Each record gives: D gene, V gene, J gene, clone size, CDR3 DNA, CDR3 protein. D genes are given only for firm matches. Only some rows state a clone size, as once, few, many or a class for expanded clones.

NA,TRBV9,TRBJ1-5,NA,TGTGCCAGCAGCTCGGGACTTGCGAATCAGCCCCAGCATTTT,CASSSGLANQPQHF
NA,TRBV5-1,TRBJ2-3,NA,TGCGCCAGCAGCCCCGGGGGGCGGGGCGCAGATACGCAGTATTTT,CASSPGGRGADTQYF
TRBD2,TRBV28,TRBJ2-7,NA,TGTGCCAGCAGTTTACATCTCACTAGCGGAACCTACGAGCAGTACTTC,CASSLHLTSGTYEQYF
NA,TRBV5-6,TRBJ2-1,NA,TGTGCCAGCAGCTCAGGCGCGGGCCCATACAATGAGCAGTTCTTC,CASSSGAGPYNEQFF
NA,TRBV30,TRBJ1-1,NA,TGTGCCTGTAGACAGAACACTGAAGCTTTCTTT,CACRQNTEAFF
TRBD1,TRBV4-1,TRBJ2-3,NA,TGCGCCAGCAGCCAAGGGACAGGGGTGACAGATACGCAGTATTTT,CASSQGTGVTDTQYF
TRBD1,TRBV27,TRBJ1-2,NA,TGTGCCAGCAGTGGGACAGGGGGCTTCGGCTACACCTTC,CASSGTGGFGYTF
NA,TRBV1,TRBJ1-4,few,TGCACCAGCAGCTGGGACTCTAATGAAAAACTGTTTTTT,CTSSWDSNEKLFF
NA,TRBV25-1,TRBJ1-3,NA,TGTGCCAGCAGTTCTCTAGGCGGCGACTCTGGAAACACCATATATTTT,CASSSLGGDSGNTIYF
NA,TRBV2,TRBJ2-5,NA,TGTGCCAGCAGGGGGCTTGGGGAGACCCAGTACTTC,CASRGLGETQYF
TRBD2,TRBV10-3,TRBJ2-3,NA,TGTGCCATCAGGACTAGCGGGAGGGCCGGATCCTCTAGCACAGATACGCAGTATTTT,CAIRTSGRAGSSSTDTQYF
NA,TRBV6-5,TRBJ1-3,once,TGTGCCAGCAGACAGGGAGAGAACACCATATATTTT,CASRQGENTIYF
TRBD1,TRBV9,TRBJ2-5,few,TGTGCCAGCAGCCCAACGACAGGGCTACAAGAGACCCAGTACTTC,CASSPTTGLQETQYF
NA,TRBV27,TRBJ1-1,NA,TGTGCCAGCAGTCCTGGGAGGCCACTTAACACTGAAGCTTTCTTT,CASSPGRPLNTEAFF
NA,TRBV7-9,TRBJ1-6,few,TGTTCCAGCAGCCCCCCCAGGATTTATTCACCCCTCCACTTT,CSSSPPRIYSPLHF
TRBD1,TRBV29-1,TRBJ2-1,NA,TGCAGCGTTGAAAGTAGGGGGCGCAGACCCTACAATGAGCAGTTCTTC,CSVESRGRRPYNEQFF
NA,TRBV27,TRBJ1-4,NA,TGTGCCAGCAGTCCCGTTAGAGTCCCAAATGAAAAACTGTTTTTT,CASSPVRVPNEKLFF
NA,TRBV9,TRBJ1-2,NA,TGTGCCAGCACCACCGAGGGCCCCGAGGGCTATGGCTACACCTTC,CASTTEGPEGYGYTF
NA,TRBV19,TRBJ1-1,NA,TGTGCCAGTAGTATTGCGGGGGCTAGCACTGAAGCTTTCTTT,CASSIAGASTEAFF